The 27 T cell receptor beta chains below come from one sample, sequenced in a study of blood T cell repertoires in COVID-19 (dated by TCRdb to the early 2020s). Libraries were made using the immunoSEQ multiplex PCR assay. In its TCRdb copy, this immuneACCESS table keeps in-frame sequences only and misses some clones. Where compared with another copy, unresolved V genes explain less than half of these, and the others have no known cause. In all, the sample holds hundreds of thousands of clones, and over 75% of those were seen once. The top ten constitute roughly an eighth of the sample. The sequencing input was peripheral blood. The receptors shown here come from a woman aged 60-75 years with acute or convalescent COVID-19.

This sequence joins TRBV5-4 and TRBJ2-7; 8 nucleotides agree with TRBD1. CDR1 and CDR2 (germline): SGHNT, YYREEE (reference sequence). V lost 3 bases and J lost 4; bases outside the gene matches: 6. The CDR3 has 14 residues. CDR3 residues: CASSSQGGTYEQYF. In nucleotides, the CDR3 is TGTGCCAGCAGCTCACAGGGGGGAACTTACGAGCAGTACTTC.

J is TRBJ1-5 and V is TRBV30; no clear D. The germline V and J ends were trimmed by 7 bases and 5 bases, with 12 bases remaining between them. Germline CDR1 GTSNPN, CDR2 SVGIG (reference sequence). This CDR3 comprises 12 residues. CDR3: CAYSFMDQPQHF. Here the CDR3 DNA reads TGTGCCTACTCTTTCATGGATCAGCCCCAGCATTTT.

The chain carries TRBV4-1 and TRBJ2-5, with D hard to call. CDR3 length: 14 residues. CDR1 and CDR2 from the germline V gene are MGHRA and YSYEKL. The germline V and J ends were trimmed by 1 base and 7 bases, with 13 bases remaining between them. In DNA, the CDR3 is TGCGCCAGCAGCCAAGTCGGGTCCGATAGGACCCAGTACTTC. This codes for CASSQVGSDRTQYF.

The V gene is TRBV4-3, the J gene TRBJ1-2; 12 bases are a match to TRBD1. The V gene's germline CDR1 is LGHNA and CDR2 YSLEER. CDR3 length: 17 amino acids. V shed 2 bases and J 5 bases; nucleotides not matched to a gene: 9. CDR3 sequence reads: CASSQYHRDRGRYGYTF. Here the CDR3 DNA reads TGCGCCAGCAGCCAATACCACCGGGACAGGGGGCGTTATGGCTACACCTTC.

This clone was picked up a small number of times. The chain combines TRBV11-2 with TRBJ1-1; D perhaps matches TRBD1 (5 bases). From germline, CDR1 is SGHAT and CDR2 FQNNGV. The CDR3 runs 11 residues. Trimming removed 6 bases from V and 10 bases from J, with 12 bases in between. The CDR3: CASRGGAGAFF. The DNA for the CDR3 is TGTGCCAGCAGGGGTGGGGCAGGAGCTTTCTTT. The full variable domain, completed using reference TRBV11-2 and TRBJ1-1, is EAGVAQSPRYKIIEKRQSVAFWCNPISGHATLYWYQQILGQGPKLLIQFQNNGVVDDSQLPKDRFSAERLKGVDSTLKIQPAKLEDSAVYLCASRGGAGAFFGQGTRLTVV.

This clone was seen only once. This CDR3 reads CASSPWTGGMNTEAFF. CDR3 DNA: TGTGCCAGCAGTCCGTGGACAGGCGGGATGAACACTGAAGCTTTCTTT. This chain links TRBV28 with TRBJ1-1; 7 positions agree with TRBD1. Germline V CDR1 and CDR2: MDHEN, SYDVKM. The CDR3 is 16 residues long. Trimming at V came to 5 bases and at J to 0 bases, leaving 9 bases not matched to a gene.

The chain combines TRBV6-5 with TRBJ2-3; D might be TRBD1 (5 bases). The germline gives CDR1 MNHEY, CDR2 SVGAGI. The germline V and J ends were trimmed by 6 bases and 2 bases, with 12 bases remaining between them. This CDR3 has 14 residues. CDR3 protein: CASRDTGSTDTQYF. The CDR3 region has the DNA TGTGCCAGCAGGGACACGGGCTCCACAGATACGCAGTATTTT.

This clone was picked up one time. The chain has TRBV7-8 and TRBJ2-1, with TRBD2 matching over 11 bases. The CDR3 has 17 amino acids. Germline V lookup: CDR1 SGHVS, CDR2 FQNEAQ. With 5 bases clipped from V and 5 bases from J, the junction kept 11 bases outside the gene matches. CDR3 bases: TGTGCCAGCAGCCCTACCTATAGCGGGAGGGATCACAATGAGCAGTTCTTC. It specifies CASSPTYSGRDHNEQFF.

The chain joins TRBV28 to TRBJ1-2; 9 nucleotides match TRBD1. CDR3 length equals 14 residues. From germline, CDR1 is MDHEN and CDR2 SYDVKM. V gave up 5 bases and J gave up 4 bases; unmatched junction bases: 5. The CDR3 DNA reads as TGTGCCAGCAGTATCGGGACAGGGACCTATGGCTACACCTTC. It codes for CASSIGTGTYGYTF.

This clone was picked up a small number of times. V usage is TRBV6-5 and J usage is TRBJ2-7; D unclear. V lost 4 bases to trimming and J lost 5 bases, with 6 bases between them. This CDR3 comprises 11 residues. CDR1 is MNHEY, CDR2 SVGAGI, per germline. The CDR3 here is CASSFRNEQYF. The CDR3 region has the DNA TGTGCCAGCAGTTTCCGTAACGAGCAGTACTTC.

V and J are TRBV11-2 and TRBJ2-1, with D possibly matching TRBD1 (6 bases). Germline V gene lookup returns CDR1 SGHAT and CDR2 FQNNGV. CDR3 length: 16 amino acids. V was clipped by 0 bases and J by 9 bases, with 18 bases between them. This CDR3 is CASSLDPHPQGPEQFF. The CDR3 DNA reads TGTGCCAGCAGCTTAGATCCCCATCCACAGGGTCCTGAGCAGTTCTTC.

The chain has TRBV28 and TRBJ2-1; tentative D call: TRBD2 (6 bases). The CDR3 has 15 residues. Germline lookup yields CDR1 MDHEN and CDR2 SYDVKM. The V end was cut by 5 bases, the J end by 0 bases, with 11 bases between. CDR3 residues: CASSARDFSYNEQFF. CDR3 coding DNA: TGTGCCAGCAGTGCCCGGGACTTCTCCTACAATGAGCAGTTCTTC.

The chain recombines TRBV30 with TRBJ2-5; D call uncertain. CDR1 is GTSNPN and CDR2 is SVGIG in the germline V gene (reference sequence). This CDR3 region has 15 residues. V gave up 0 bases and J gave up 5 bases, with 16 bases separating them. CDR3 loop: CAWSVLSRGGETQYF. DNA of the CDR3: TGTGCCTGGAGTGTACTCTCCAGAGGTGGGGAGACCCAGTACTTC.

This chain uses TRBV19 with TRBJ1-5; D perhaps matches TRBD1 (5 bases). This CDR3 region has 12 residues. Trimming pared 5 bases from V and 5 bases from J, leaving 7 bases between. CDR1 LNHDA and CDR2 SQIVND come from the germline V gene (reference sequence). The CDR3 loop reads CASSQGYQPQHF. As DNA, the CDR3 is TGTGCCAGTAGTCAGGGTTATCAGCCCCAGCATTTT. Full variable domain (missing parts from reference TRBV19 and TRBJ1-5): DGGITQSPKYLFRKEGQNVTLSCEQNLNHDAMYWYRQDPGQGLRLIYYSQIVNDFQKGDIAEGYSVSREKKESFPLTVTSAQKNPTAFYLCASSQGYQPQHFGDGTRLSIL.

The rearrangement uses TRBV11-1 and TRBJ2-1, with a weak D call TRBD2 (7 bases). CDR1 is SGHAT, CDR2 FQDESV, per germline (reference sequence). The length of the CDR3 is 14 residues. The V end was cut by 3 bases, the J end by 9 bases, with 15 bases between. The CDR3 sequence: CASSLWGGPREQFF. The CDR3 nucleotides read TGTGCCAGCAGCTTGTGGGGGGGGCCTCGTGAGCAGTTCTTC.

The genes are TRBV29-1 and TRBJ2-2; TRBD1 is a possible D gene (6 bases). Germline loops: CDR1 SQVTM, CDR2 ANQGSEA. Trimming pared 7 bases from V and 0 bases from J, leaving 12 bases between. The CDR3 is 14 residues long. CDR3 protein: CSGTDRPNTGELFF. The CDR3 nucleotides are TGCAGCGGAACGGACAGACCGAACACCGGGGAGCTGTTTTTT.

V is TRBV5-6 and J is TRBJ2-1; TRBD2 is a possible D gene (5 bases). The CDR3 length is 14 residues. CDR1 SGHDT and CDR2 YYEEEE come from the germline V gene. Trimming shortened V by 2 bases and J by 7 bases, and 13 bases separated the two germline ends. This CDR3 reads CASSFLAVRNEQFF. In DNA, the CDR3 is TGTGCCAGCAGCTTCCTAGCTGTAAGAAATGAGCAGTTCTTC.

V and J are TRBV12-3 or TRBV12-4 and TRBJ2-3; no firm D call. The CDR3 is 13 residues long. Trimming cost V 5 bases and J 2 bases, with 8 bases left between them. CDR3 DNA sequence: TGTGCCAGCAGTGAAGCGAACACAGATACGCAGTATTTT. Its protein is CASSEANTDTQYF.

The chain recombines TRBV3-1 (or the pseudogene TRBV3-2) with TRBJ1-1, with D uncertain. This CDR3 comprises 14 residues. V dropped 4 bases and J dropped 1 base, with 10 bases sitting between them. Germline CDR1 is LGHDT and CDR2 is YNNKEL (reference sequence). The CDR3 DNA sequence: TGTGCCAGCAGCCGGAGCAGACCGAACACTGAAGCTTTCTTT. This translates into CASSRSRPNTEAFF.

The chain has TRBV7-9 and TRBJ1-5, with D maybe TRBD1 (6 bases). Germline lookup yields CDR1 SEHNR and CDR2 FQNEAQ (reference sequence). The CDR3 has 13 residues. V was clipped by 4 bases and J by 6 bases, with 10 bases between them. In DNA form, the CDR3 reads TGTGCCAGCAGCTCAGGGGCCGGTCAGCCCCAGCATTTT. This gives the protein CASSSGAGQPQHF.

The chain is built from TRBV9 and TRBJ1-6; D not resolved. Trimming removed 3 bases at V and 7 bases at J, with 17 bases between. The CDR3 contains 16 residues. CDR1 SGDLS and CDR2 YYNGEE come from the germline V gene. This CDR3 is CASSDLSAAGNSPLHF. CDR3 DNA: TGTGCCAGCAGCGATTTAAGCGCGGCGGGGAATTCACCCCTCCACTTT.

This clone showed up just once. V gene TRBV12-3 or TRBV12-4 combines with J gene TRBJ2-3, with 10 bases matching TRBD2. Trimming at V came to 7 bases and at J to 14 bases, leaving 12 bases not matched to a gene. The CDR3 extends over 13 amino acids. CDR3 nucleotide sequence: TGTGCCAGCACTCCCGGAGCGGGGGGGCCTAGGTATTTT. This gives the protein CASTPGAGGPRYF.

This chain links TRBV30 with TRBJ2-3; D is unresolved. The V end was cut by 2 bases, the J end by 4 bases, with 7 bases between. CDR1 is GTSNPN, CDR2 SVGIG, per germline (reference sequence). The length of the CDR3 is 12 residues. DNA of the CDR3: TGTGCCTGGAGTTCCTACCCAGATACGCAGTATTTT. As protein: CAWSSYPDTQYF.

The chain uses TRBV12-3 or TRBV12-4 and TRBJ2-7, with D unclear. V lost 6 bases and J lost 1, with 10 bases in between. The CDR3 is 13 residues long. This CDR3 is CASSMAWSYEQYF. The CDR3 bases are TGTGCCAGCAGCATGGCCTGGTCCTACGAGCAGTACTTC.

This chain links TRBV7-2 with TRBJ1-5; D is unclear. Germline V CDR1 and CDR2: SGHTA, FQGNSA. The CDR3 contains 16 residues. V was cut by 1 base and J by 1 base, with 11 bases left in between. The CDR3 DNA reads TGTGCCAGCAGCTTAGAGGATCCGGGAAGCAATCAGCCCCAGCATTTT. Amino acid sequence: CASSLEDPGSNQPQHF.

The CDR3 region has the DNA TGTGCCAGCAGCCCAGCCAGGGTTAGTAATGAAAAACTGTTTTTT. Its protein is CASSPARVSNEKLFF. The V call is TRBV7-2, the J call TRBJ1-4; tentative D call: TRBD1 (5 bases). The CDR3 is made up of 15 amino acids. V lost 5 bases and J lost 4, with 14 bases in between. Germline CDR1 and CDR2: SGHTA and FQGNSA.

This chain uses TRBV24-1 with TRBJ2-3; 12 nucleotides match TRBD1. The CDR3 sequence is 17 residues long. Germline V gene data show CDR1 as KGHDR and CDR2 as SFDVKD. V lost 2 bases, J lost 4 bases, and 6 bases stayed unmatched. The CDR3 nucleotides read TGTGCCACCAGTGATTACACCGGGACAGGGGGCGCAGATACGCAGTATTTT. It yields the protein CATSDYTGTGGADTQYF.